This T cell receptor (beta chain) was identified during a study of shared clonotypes between healthy human individuals. Libraries were prepared by immunoSEQ multiplex PCR; TCRdb keeps only in-frame clonotypes and omits some of them. The table lists 190,000 or so clones, roughly 91% of them singletons. Trimming removed 1 base from V and 2 bases from J, with 9 bases in between. CDR3 length equals 14 residues. Germline CDR1 reads SGHAT; CDR2 reads FQNNGV. There are a few counts of this clone. This TCR was recovered from a woman in her twenties or thirties in good health. The rearrangement links TRBV11-2 to TRBJ2-7; no reliable D call. The sample consisted of naive CD4+ T cells sorted from blood. Subset in this sample: CD45RA+ positively selected. The CDR3, as DNA: TGTGCCAGCAGCTTAGCCGGTTGGACCTACGAGCAGTACTTC. This translates into CASSLAGWTYEQYF.